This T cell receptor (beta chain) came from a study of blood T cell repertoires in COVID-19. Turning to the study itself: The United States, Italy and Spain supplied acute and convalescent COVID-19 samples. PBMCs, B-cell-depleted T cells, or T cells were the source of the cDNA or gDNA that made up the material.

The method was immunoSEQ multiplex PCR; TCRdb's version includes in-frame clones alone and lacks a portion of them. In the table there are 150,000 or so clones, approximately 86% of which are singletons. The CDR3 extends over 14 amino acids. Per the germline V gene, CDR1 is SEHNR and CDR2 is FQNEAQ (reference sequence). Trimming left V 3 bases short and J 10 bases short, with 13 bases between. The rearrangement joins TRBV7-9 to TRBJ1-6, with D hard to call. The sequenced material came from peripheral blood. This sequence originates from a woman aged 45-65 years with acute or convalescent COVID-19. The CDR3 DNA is TGTGCCAGCAGCTTGCCGGCGCCAGGATCACCCCTCCACTTT. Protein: CASSLPAPGSPLHF.